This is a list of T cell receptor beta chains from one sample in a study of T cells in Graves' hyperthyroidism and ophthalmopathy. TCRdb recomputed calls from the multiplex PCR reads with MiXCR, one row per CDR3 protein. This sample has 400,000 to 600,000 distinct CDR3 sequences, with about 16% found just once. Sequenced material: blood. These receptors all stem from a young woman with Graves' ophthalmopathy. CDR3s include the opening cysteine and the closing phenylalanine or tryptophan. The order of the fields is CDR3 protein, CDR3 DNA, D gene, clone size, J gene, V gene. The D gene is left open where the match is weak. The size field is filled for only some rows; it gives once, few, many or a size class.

CDR3 protein: CASSLVTGRGYGYTF; CDR3 DNA: TGTGCCAGCAGCTTAGTAACGGGGCGCGGCTATGGCTACACCTTC; D gene: .; clone size: many; J gene: TRBJ1-2; V gene: TRBV11-2
CDR3 protein: CASSRSGQGIYNEQFF; CDR3 DNA: TGTGCCAGCAGCCGCTCAGGGCAGGGGATCTACAATGAGCAGTTCTTC; D gene: .; clone size: .; J gene: TRBJ2-1; V gene: TRBV11-3
CDR3 protein: CAIRDRGRTEAFF; CDR3 DNA: TGTGCCATCAGAGACAGGGGACGCACTGAAGCTTTCTTT; D gene: TRBD1; clone size: many; J gene: TRBJ1-1; V gene: TRBV10-3
CDR3 protein: CASSSPRAGGKSETQYF; CDR3 DNA: TGTGCCAGCAGTTCCCCTAGGGCGGGAGGGAAGTCAGAGACCCAGTACTTC; D gene: TRBD2; clone size: many; J gene: TRBJ2-5; V gene: TRBV28
CDR3 protein: CSARALTSPSNNEQFF; CDR3 DNA: TGCAGTGCTAGGGCCCTGACTAGCCCCAGTAACAATGAGCAGTTCTTC; D gene: TRBD2; clone size: many; J gene: TRBJ2-1; V gene: TRBV20-1
CDR3 protein: CASSWRGDSQETQYF; CDR3 DNA: TGCGCCAGCAGCTGGAGGGGGGACAGCCAAGAGACCCAGTACTTC; D gene: .; clone size: .; J gene: TRBJ2-5; V gene: TRBV5-1
CDR3 protein: CASSLIGSGQETQYF; CDR3 DNA: TGTGCCAGCAGCTTAATAGGTAGCGGACAAGAGACCCAGTACTTC; D gene: .; clone size: .; J gene: TRBJ2-5; V gene: TRBV5-4
CDR3 protein: CSALHRDTSHYNEQFF; CDR3 DNA: TGCAGTGCCCTACACCGGGATACTAGCCACTACAATGAGCAGTTCTTC; D gene: .; clone size: few; J gene: TRBJ2-1; V gene: TRBV20-1
CDR3 protein: CASSYQAGAGTGELFF; CDR3 DNA: TGTGCCAGCAGCTACCAAGCGGGAGCAGGCACCGGGGAGCTGTTTTTT; D gene: TRBD2; clone size: .; J gene: TRBJ2-2; V gene: TRBV7-3
CDR3 protein: CASGINNYEQYF; CDR3 DNA: TGTGCCAGCGGAATCAATAACTACGAGCAGTACTTC; D gene: .; clone size: many; J gene: TRBJ2-7; V gene: TRBV6-2/TRBV6-3
CDR3 protein: CASSFSGLAAYEQYF; CDR3 DNA: TGTGCCAGCAGTTTCTCGGGACTAGCGGCCTACGAGCAGTACTTC; D gene: TRBD2; clone size: few; J gene: TRBJ2-7; V gene: TRBV6-2/TRBV6-3
CDR3 protein: CATSWSGANVLTF; CDR3 DNA: TGTGCCACCTCATGGTCTGGGGCCAACGTCCTGACTTTC; D gene: .; clone size: .; J gene: TRBJ2-6; V gene: TRBV28
CDR3 protein: CASGPPGQGVGFLPKVLFF; CDR3 DNA: TGTGCCAGCGGTCCGCCGGGACAGGGAGTTGGTTTTCTACCAAAGGTTTTGTTCTTC; D gene: TRBD1; clone size: .; J gene: TRBJ2-1; V gene: TRBV28
CDR3 protein: CASSFSGTSGNEQFF; CDR3 DNA: TGTGCCAGCAGTTTTTCAGGGACTAGCGGCAATGAGCAGTTCTTC; D gene: TRBD2; clone size: few; J gene: TRBJ2-1; V gene: TRBV12-3/TRBV12-4
CDR3 protein: CSARPRLAGNYNEQFF; CDR3 DNA: TGCAGTGCTAGACCCCGCCTAGCGGGGAACTACAATGAGCAGTTCTTC; D gene: TRBD2; clone size: many; J gene: TRBJ2-1; V gene: TRBV20-1
CDR3 protein: CAIWAEGTEAFF; CDR3 DNA: TGTGCCATCTGGGCAGAGGGCACTGAAGCTTTCTTT; D gene: .; clone size: .; J gene: TRBJ1-1; V gene: TRBV10-3
CDR3 protein: CASSSGVVQYF; CDR3 DNA: TGTGCCAGCAGCTCAGGGGTGGTGCAGTACTTC; D gene: .; clone size: many; J gene: TRBJ2-7; V gene: TRBV2
CDR3 protein: CASSLRTGGGDSYEQYF; CDR3 DNA: TGTGCCAGCAGTCTCAGGACAGGCGGAGGGGACTCCTACGAGCAGTACTTC; D gene: .; clone size: many; J gene: TRBJ2-7; V gene: TRBV28
CDR3 protein: CSAGGQGVTDTQYF; CDR3 DNA: TGCAGTGCCGGCGGACAGGGGGTGACAGATACGCAGTATTTT; D gene: TRBD1; clone size: .; J gene: TRBJ2-3; V gene: TRBV20-1
CDR3 protein: CASLRGTSGSRTDTQYF; CDR3 DNA: TGTGCCAGCTTACGTGGGACTAGCGGGAGCAGAACAGATACGCAGTATTTT; D gene: TRBD2; clone size: .; J gene: TRBJ2-3; V gene: TRBV18
CDR3 protein: CSASSGSSYEQYF; CDR3 DNA: TGCAGCGCGAGTAGCGGGAGCTCCTACGAGCAGTACTTC; D gene: TRBD2; clone size: many; J gene: TRBJ2-7; V gene: TRBV20-1
CDR3 protein: CASSFASGARGYTF; CDR3 DNA: TGTGCCAGCAGTTTTGCTAGCGGGGCGCGGGGCTACACCTTC; D gene: .; clone size: .; J gene: TRBJ1-2; V gene: TRBV28
CDR3 protein: CASSYLAGGGNEQFF; CDR3 DNA: TGTGCCAGCAGTTACTTGGCAGGGGGCGGGAATGAGCAGTTCTTC; D gene: TRBD1; clone size: few; J gene: TRBJ2-1; V gene: TRBV6-2/TRBV6-3
CDR3 protein: CASSSHPGQGPYEQYF; CDR3 DNA: TGTGCCAGCAGTTCCCACCCGGGACAGGGACCCTACGAGCAGTACTTC; D gene: TRBD1; clone size: .; J gene: TRBJ2-7; V gene: TRBV28
CDR3 protein: CASSSGGAGISGELFF; CDR3 DNA: TGCGCCAGCAGCTCAGGGGGCGCGGGGATTTCCGGGGAGCTGTTTTTT; D gene: TRBD1; clone size: .; J gene: TRBJ2-2; V gene: TRBV4-3
CDR3 protein: CASSSLMDRDRVNYGYTF; CDR3 DNA: TGTGCCAGCAGCAGCCTCATGGACAGGGATAGAGTTAACTATGGCTACACCTTC; D gene: TRBD1; clone size: few; J gene: TRBJ1-2; V gene: TRBV4-2
CDR3 protein: CASSFSRASYEQYF; CDR3 DNA: TGTGCCAGCAGCTTCAGCCGGGCATCCTACGAGCAGTACTTC; D gene: .; clone size: few; J gene: TRBJ2-7; V gene: TRBV7-9
CDR3 protein: CASSFDGREYGYTF; CDR3 DNA: TGTGCCAGCAGTTTCGATGGGAGGGAGTATGGCTACACCTTC; D gene: .; clone size: few; J gene: TRBJ1-2; V gene: TRBV28
CDR3 protein: CASTHPRDGNNEQFF; CDR3 DNA: TGTGCCAGCACCCACCCCCGGGACGGCAACAATGAGCAGTTCTTC; D gene: .; clone size: many; J gene: TRBJ2-1; V gene: TRBV6-2/TRBV6-3
CDR3 protein: CASILPPLAANTGELFF; CDR3 DNA: TGTGCCAGCATCCTACCCCCCCTAGCGGCAAACACCGGGGAGCTGTTTTTT; D gene: TRBD2; clone size: few; J gene: TRBJ2-2; V gene: TRBV6-1
CDR3 protein: CSACPLRSSYEQYF; CDR3 DNA: TGCAGTGCTTGTCCTCTACGGAGCTCCTACGAGCAGTACTTC; D gene: .; clone size: .; J gene: TRBJ2-7; V gene: TRBV20-1
CDR3 protein: CASSLAQNTGELFF; CDR3 DNA: TGTGCCAGCAGTTTAGCACAAAACACCGGGGAGCTGTTTTTT; D gene: .; clone size: many; J gene: TRBJ2-2; V gene: TRBV12-3/TRBV12-4
CDR3 protein: CASSFRDHTYNEQFF; CDR3 DNA: TGTGCCAGTAGTTTCCGGGACCACACCTACAATGAGCAGTTCTTC; D gene: .; clone size: .; J gene: TRBJ2-1; V gene: TRBV19
CDR3 protein: CASSQVYSPLHF; CDR3 DNA: TGTGCCAGCAGCCAAGTGTACTCACCCCTCCACTTT; D gene: .; clone size: .; J gene: TRBJ1-6; V gene: TRBV3-1
CDR3 protein: CASSTQRRVQFF; CDR3 DNA: TGTGCCAGCAGTACCCAAAGGCGGGTCCAGTTCTTC; D gene: .; clone size: many; J gene: TRBJ2-1; V gene: TRBV13
CDR3 protein: CASSRSISQPQHF; CDR3 DNA: TGTGCCAGCAGCCGGAGCATAAGTCAGCCCCAGCATTTT; D gene: .; clone size: .; J gene: TRBJ1-5; V gene: TRBV12-3/TRBV12-4
CDR3 protein: CSVKTGYSEQFF; CDR3 DNA: TGCAGTGTCAAAACAGGGTATAGTGAGCAGTTCTTC; D gene: .; clone size: .; J gene: TRBJ2-1; V gene: TRBV20-1
CDR3 protein: CATGGGSTEAFF; CDR3 DNA: TGTGCCACTGGGGGGGGTTCCACTGAAGCTTTCTTT; D gene: .; clone size: few; J gene: TRBJ1-1; V gene: TRBV28
CDR3 protein: CASRPPSYNEQFF; CDR3 DNA: TGTGCCAGCAGGCCGCCATCCTACAATGAGCAGTTCTTC; D gene: .; clone size: few; J gene: TRBJ2-1; V gene: TRBV6-1
CDR3 protein: CSARGWTEAFF; CDR3 DNA: TGCAGTGCTAGGGGTTGGACTGAAGCTTTCTTT; D gene: .; clone size: many; J gene: TRBJ1-1; V gene: TRBV20-1
CDR3 protein: CASSPPGQELPNTEAFF; CDR3 DNA: TGTGCCAGCAGTCCGCCGGGACAGGAGTTACCGAACACTGAAGCTTTCTTT; D gene: TRBD1; clone size: .; J gene: TRBJ1-1; V gene: TRBV27
CDR3 protein: CASSQLGELFF; CDR3 DNA: TGTGCCAGCAGTCAACTAGGGGAGCTGTTTTTT; D gene: .; clone size: few; J gene: TRBJ2-2; V gene: TRBV6-1